This TCR beta chain was documented in a study of spatial heterogeneity in lung cancer. TCRdb processed the 5' RACE reads anew with MiXCR; each CDR3 protein has one entry. The repertoire has about 50,000 distinct CDR3 sequences, roughly 7.2% of them found once; the top ten carry approximately 13%. Germline assignment: CDR1 SGHVS and CDR2 FQNEAQ. The CDR3 length is 14 residues. The V end was cut by 3 bases, the J end by 1 base, with 9 bases between. This clonotype was found a few times. As to time point: sample taken at primary tumor resection. The sequenced material consisted of unsorted whole RNA from tumor, nontumor lung or frozen PBMC. There were approximately 69 donors, all of them untreated patients with early-stage non-small cell lung cancer.

This specimen was PBMCs, taken at surgery. This TCR came from a female donor with early-stage non-small cell lung cancer. The V and J genes are TRBV7-8 and TRBJ1-2; D uncertain. In nucleotides, the CDR3 is TGTGCCAGCAGCTTGCTTCGAGTTAACTATGGCTACACCTTC. Its translation: CASSLLRVNYGYTF. The complete variable domain, with remaining parts taken from reference TRBV7-8 and TRBJ1-2, reads GAGVSQSPRYKVAKRGQDVALRCDPISGHVSLFWYQQALGQGPEFLTYFQNEAQLDKSGLPSDRFFAERPEGSVSTLKIQRTQQEDSAVYLCASSLLRVNYGYTFGSGTRLTVV.